Detailed here is one T cell receptor (beta chain). 60 Vbeta and 13 Jbeta primers were used in PCR. Clones were sequenced by immunoSEQ multiplex PCR, and TCRdb holds only the in-frame ones, with some missing. The sample comprises roughly 51,000 clones, roughly four fifths of which are singletons, and roughly 2.3% rests with the top ten. The length of the CDR3 is 16 residues. The V segment lost 6 bases and the J segment 2 bases; nucleotides outside the gene matches: 9. The germline CDR1 and CDR2 sequences are KGHSH and LQKENI. The data originate from a study of cytomegalovirus exposure and HLA in healthy donors.

Sequenced material: PBMCs. This chain connects TRBV18 to TRBJ2-5; 10 bases align to TRBD1. The source of this sequence is a boy aged 5 to 17 in good health and CMV-seropositive. The CDR3 DNA reads TGTGCCAGCTCCAGAACCCCGGGACAGGGGCAAGAGACCCAGTACTTC. It codes for CASSRTPGQGQETQYF.